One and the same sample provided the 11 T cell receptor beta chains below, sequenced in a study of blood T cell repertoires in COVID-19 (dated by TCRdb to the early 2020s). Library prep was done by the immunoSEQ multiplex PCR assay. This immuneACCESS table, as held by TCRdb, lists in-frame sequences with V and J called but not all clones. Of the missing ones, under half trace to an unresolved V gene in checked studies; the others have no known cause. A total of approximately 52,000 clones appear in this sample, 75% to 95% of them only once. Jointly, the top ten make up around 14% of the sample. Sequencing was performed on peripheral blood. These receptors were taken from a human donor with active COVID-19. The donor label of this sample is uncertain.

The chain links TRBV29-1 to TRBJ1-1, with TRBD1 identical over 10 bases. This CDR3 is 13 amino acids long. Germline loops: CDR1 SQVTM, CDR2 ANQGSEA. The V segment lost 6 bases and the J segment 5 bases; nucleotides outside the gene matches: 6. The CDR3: CSVRTGGGTEAFF. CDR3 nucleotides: TGCAGCGTCCGGACAGGGGGTGGGACTGAAGCTTTCTTT.

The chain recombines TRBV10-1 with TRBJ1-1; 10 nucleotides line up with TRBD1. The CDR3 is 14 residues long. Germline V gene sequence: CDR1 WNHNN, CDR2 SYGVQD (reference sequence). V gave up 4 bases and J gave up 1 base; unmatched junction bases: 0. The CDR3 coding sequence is TGCGCCAGCAGTGGGACAGGGGGGAACACTGAAGCTTTCTTT. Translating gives CASSGTGGNTEAFF.

The DNA for the CDR3 is TGTGCCAGCAGTTCAGGGGGCCGCACTGAAGCTTTCTTT. This sequence encodes CASSSGGRTEAFF. The chain employs TRBV28 and TRBJ1-1, with 8 positions matching TRBD1. The CDR3 is 13 residues long. V lost 4 bases to trimming and J lost 4 bases; unmatched junction nucleotides: 2. Germline V CDR1 and CDR2: MDHEN, SYDVKM.

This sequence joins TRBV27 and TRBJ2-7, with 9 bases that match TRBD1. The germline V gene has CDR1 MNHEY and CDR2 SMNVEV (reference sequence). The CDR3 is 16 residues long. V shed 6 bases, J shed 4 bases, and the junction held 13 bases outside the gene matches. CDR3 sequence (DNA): TGTGCCAGCAGCGATTGGAGCACAGGGGGCAAATACGAGCAGTACTTC. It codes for CASSDWSTGGKYEQYF.

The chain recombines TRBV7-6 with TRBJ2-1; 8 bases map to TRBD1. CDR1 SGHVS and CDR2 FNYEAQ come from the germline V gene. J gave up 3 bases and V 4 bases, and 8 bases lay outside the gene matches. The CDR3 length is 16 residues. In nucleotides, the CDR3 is TGTGCCAGCAGCTCACAGGGGGGCCTAATCTACAATGAGCAGTTCTTC. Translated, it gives CASSSQGGLIYNEQFF.

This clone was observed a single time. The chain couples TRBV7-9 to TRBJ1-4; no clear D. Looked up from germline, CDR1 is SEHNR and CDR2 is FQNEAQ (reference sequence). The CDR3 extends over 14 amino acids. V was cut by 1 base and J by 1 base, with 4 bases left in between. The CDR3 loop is CASSLGGTNEKLFF. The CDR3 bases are TGTGCCAGCAGCTTAGGCGGAACTAATGAAAAACTGTTTTTT.

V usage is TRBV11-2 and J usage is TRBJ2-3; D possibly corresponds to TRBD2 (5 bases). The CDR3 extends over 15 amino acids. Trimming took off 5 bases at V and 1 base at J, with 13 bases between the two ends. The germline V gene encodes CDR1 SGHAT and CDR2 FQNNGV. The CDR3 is CASSPRLRGTDTQYF. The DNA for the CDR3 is TGTGCCAGCAGCCCCCGGTTGAGGGGCACAGATACGCAGTATTTT.

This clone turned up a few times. DNA of the CDR3: TGTGCCAGCAGCTCCCAGTTGGGGACAGGAGGCAATCAGCCCCAGCATTTT. Translating gives CASSSQLGTGGNQPQHF. The chain links TRBV7-9 to TRBJ1-5; 8 nucleotides line up with TRBD1. Trimming cost V 4 bases and J 2 bases; bases outside gene matches: 10. CDR1 is SEHNR and CDR2 is FQNEAQ in the germline V gene (reference sequence). This CDR3 region has 17 residues.

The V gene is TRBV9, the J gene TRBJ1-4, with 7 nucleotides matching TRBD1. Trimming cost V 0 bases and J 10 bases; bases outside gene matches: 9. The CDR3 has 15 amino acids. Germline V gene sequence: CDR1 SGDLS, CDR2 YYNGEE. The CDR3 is CASSVGQGGSGKLFF. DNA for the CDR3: TGTGCCAGCAGCGTAGGGCAGGGGGGAAGTGGAAAACTGTTTTTT.

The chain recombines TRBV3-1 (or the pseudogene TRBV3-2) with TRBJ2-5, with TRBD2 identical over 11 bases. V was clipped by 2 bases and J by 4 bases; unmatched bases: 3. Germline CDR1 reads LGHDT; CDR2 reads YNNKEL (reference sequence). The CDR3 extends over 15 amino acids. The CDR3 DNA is TGTGCCAGCAGCCAATTAGCGGGGGGGTTAGAGACCCAGTACTTC. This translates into CASSQLAGGLETQYF.

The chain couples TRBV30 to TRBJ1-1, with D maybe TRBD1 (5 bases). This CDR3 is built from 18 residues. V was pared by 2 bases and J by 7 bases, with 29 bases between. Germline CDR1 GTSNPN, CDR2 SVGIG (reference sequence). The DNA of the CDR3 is TGTGCCTGGAGTTACTCAGGACATCAGGGTCCCCTGAGCATTGAAGCTTTCTTT. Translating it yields CAWSYSGHQGPLSIEAFF.